The clone carrying this T cell receptor beta chain was recorded once. Germline values: CDR1 MNHNS, CDR2 SASEGT. The V end lost 2 bases, the J end lost 1 base, and 8 bases lay between the germline ends. The CDR3 is made up of 15 amino acids. Produced via immunoSEQ multiplex PCR; TCRdb's table is partial and in-frame only. The sample includes around 80,000 clones, around 94% seen only once; the top ten take more than 0.85%. This record belongs to a study of T cell changes during pregnancy in multiple sclerosis. This rearrangement joins TRBV6-1 to TRBJ2-2; perhaps TRBD1 as D (6 bases). Sequencing used peripheral blood, obtained in the second trimester of pregnancy. This sequence originates from a female donor in good health, enrolled as a control in a pregnancy study. The CDR3 bases are TGTGCCAGCAGTGAACAGGGGATGAACACCGGGGAGCTGTTTTTT. Protein product: CASSEQGMNTGELFF.